The 21 T cell receptor beta chains in this list originate from one sample, sequenced in a study of blood T cell repertoires in COVID-19. Profiling relied on immunoSEQ multiplex PCR, and the TCRdb table lists in-frame clones only, not all of them. The sample shows 300,000 to 450,000 clones, around 87% of them seen only once. The sequenced sample consisted of PBMCs or T cells enriched from blood (not recorded which). These receptors were taken from a man aged 25-45 years who had recovered from COVID-19.

The chain is built from TRBV5-5 and TRBJ2-7, with 9 positions matching TRBD1. This CDR3 contains 14 residues. Germline V lookup: CDR1 SGHKS, CDR2 YYEKEE (reference sequence). With V trimmed by 3 bases and J by 6 bases, 7 bases remained unmatched. CDR3 nucleotide sequence: TGTGCCAGCAGCTCAGAACAGGGGGCCGGCGAGCAGTACTTC. Its translation is CASSSEQGAGEQYF.

The genes are TRBV4-1 and TRBJ1-4; perhaps TRBD1 as D (6 bases). This CDR3 region has 15 residues. Trimming stripped 4 bases from V and 5 bases from J, with 14 bases between. Looked up from germline, CDR1 is MGHRA and CDR2 is YSYEKL. CDR3: CASSLISGVNEKLFF. The DNA of the CDR3 is TGCGCCAGCAGCCTGATCTCAGGGGTGAATGAAAAACTGTTTTTT.

The chain links TRBV2 to TRBJ1-5; 7 nucleotides match TRBD1. This CDR3 region has 15 residues. Germline V CDR1 and CDR2: SNHLY, FYNNEI. V was clipped by 4 bases and J by 7 bases; unmatched bases: 10. CDR3 residues: CASSVLGQTGQPQHF. The CDR3 DNA sequence: TGTGCCAGCAGTGTGCTGGGACAGACAGGGCAGCCCCAGCATTTT.

The rearrangement links TRBV18 to TRBJ2-7; maybe TRBD2 (6 bases). Trimming shortened V by 5 bases and J by 7 bases, and 15 bases separated the two germline ends. CDR3 length: 13 residues. Looked up from germline, CDR1 is KGHSH and CDR2 is LQKENI. The CDR3, as DNA: TGTGCCAGCTCAGGAGCGGGCCCTCGGGAGCAGTACTTC. This sequence encodes CASSGAGPREQYF.

The chain recombines TRBV19 with TRBJ2-1; 12 nucleotides line up with TRBD2. The trim removed 7 bases at V and 0 bases at J, leaving 10 bases unmatched. CDR1 LNHDA and CDR2 SQIVND come from the germline V gene (reference sequence). The CDR3 has 18 amino acids. CDR3 in amino acids: CASKLRGLAGSSYNEQFF. Here the CDR3 DNA reads TGTGCCAGTAAGCTAAGGGGACTAGCGGGTTCCTCCTACAATGAGCAGTTCTTC.

The CDR3, as DNA: TGTGCCAGCAGCGGCTTACAGTCCAATCAGCCCCAGCATTTT. It specifies CASSGLQSNQPQHF. The chain recombines TRBV6-5 with TRBJ1-5; D unclear. V lost 6 bases to trimming and J lost 3 bases, with 12 bases between them. This CDR3 has 14 amino acids. Germline V gene sequence: CDR1 MNHEY, CDR2 SVGAGI.

This chain joins TRBV30 and TRBJ1-5; 9 positions match TRBD1. Germline CDR1 GTSNPN, CDR2 SVGIG (reference sequence). The CDR3 consists of 14 residues. V shed 3 bases and J 6 bases; nucleotides not matched to a gene: 6. CDR3 nucleotide sequence: TGTGCCTGGAGCGGACAGGGGAACACTCAGCCCCAGCATTTT. The encoded protein is CAWSGQGNTQPQHF.

The chain has TRBV11-3 and TRBJ1-1; D is unclear. From germline, CDR1 is SGHNT and CDR2 YENEEA. V was trimmed by 0 bases and J by 5 bases, leaving 13 bases between them. The CDR3 spans 15 residues. CDR3 in amino acids: CASSLDTGLVTEAFF. In DNA, the CDR3 is TGTGCCAGCAGCTTAGATACGGGATTGGTAACTGAAGCTTTCTTT. The full variable domain, completed using reference TRBV11-3 and TRBJ1-1, is EAGVVQSPRYKIIEKKQPVAFWCNPISGHNTLYWYLQNLGQGPELLIRYENEEAVDDSQLPKDRFSAERLKGVDSTLKIQPAELGDSAVYLCASSLDTGLVTEAFFGQGTRLTVV.

This rearrangement joins TRBV12-5 to TRBJ1-6, with D hard to call. The length of the CDR3 is 19 residues. V was cut by 9 bases and J by 0 bases, with 24 bases left in between. CDR1 LGHNT and CDR2 FRNRAP come from the germline V gene. The CDR3: CARTSLDRWRHSYNSPLHF. For the CDR3, the DNA is TGTGCTAGGACCTCCCTCGACCGGTGGCGGCACTCCTATAATTCACCCCTCCACTTT.

The rearrangement joins TRBV28 to TRBJ1-5; 8 nucleotides align to TRBD1. V shed 10 bases and J 2 bases; nucleotides not matched to a gene: 10. The CDR3 totals 15 residues. Germline V gene sequence: CDR1 MDHEN, CDR2 SYDVKM. The CDR3 here is CAIVSQGVGNQPQHF. The DNA for the CDR3 is TGTGCCATCGTATCACAGGGGGTCGGCAATCAGCCCCAGCATTTT.

J is TRBJ2-3 and V is TRBV30; tentative D call: TRBD2 (5 bases). Germline CDR1 reads GTSNPN; CDR2 reads SVGIG (reference sequence). The CDR3 runs 13 residues. The CDR3: CGGEGRLTDTQYF. DNA for the CDR3: TGTGGTGGGGAAGGGAGATTAACAGATACGCAGTATTTT.

The chain recombines TRBV15 with TRBJ2-5; 9 bases are shared with TRBD1. The CDR3 covers 17 residues. From germline, CDR1 is LNHNV and CDR2 YYDKDF (reference sequence). V trimming: 0 bases; J trimming: 4 bases; junction bases outside the gene matches: 9. CDR3 region: CATSREFDRGGRETQYF. CDR3 in DNA: TGTGCCACCAGCAGAGAGTTTGACAGGGGGGGACGAGAGACCCAGTACTTC.

The chain is built from TRBV19 and TRBJ1-2; D not certain. V dropped 0 bases and J dropped 4 bases, with 9 bases sitting between them. Germline values: CDR1 LNHDA, CDR2 SQIVND (reference sequence). CDR3 size: 14 residues. CDR3: CASSIDLASYGYTF. The CDR3 DNA reads as TGTGCCAGTAGTATAGATCTGGCTTCCTATGGCTACACCTTC.

V and J are TRBV13 and TRBJ2-6; D is possibly TRBD2 (5 bases). V lost 7 bases and J 4 bases, leaving 17 bases between the germline ends. The CDR3 covers 16 residues. The germline V gene has CDR1 PRHDT and CDR2 FYEKMQ (reference sequence). The CDR3 loop reads CASTRRLGSGANVLTF. The CDR3 nucleotides read TGTGCCAGCACCCGGAGGTTGGGATCAGGGGCCAACGTCCTGACTTTC.

The chain recombines TRBV10-3 with TRBJ2-5, with D possibly being TRBD2 (6 bases). Germline values: CDR1 ENHRY, CDR2 SYGVKD. The CDR3 length is 15 residues. V was clipped by 2 bases and J by 2 bases, with 12 bases between them. The CDR3 here is CAISEGALAQETQYF. For the CDR3, the DNA is TGTGCCATCAGTGAGGGGGCCCTAGCGCAAGAGACCCAGTACTTC.

This clone appeared a single time. The gene calls are TRBV2 and TRBJ2-3; D remains unclear. CDR1 is SNHLY, CDR2 FYNNEI, per germline. Trimming took 10 bases from V and 6 from J, leaving 8 bases between them. The CDR3 contains 10 residues. The CDR3 region has the DNA TGTGCCACCCTGAGTGATACGCAGTATTTT. Translated, it gives CATLSDTQYF.

This clone was observed once. The rearrangement uses TRBV10-2 and TRBJ1-3; D gene unclear. Germline V gene lookup returns CDR1 WSHSY and CDR2 SAAADI. There are 15 residues in the CDR3. Trimming took off 2 bases at V and 0 bases at J, with 8 bases between the two ends. In nucleotides, the CDR3 is TGCGCCAGCAGTGAGAGCCGAAGCTCTGGAAACACCATATATTTT. Its translation is CASSESRSSGNTIYF.

The chain joins TRBV19 to TRBJ1-5, with D tentatively TRBD1 (5 bases). The V end lost 3 bases, the J end lost 7 bases, and 13 bases lay between the germline ends. The CDR3 is 14 amino acids. From germline, CDR1 is LNHDA and CDR2 SQIVND (reference sequence). The CDR3 DNA sequence: TGTGCCAGTAGTATTTTCAGGGTGGCCCAGCCCCAGCATTTT. Protein: CASSIFRVAQPQHF.

CDR3 protein: CASSLSGTGPLGYTF. The DNA of the CDR3 is TGTGCCAGCAGCTTATCCGGGACAGGGCCGCTTGGCTACACCTTC. The chain uses TRBV11-2 and TRBJ1-2; 9 nucleotides align to TRBD1. Unmatched junction bases numbered 8, after V lost 2 bases and J lost 7 bases. Germline V CDR1 and CDR2: SGHAT, FQNNGV. CDR3 size: 15 residues.

This clone was found once. The chain carries TRBV12-5 and TRBJ2-7; 8 positions agree with TRBD1. CDR1 is LGHNT, CDR2 FRNRAP, per germline. Losses at the gene ends were 7 bases for V and 2 bases for J; bases not matched to a gene: 7. CDR3 length: 14 amino acids. The CDR3 sequence is CASAPGTGAYEQYF. CDR3 bases: TGTGCTAGTGCCCCAGGGACAGGAGCCTACGAGCAGTACTTC.

J is TRBJ2-2 and V is TRBV3-1 (or the pseudogene TRBV3-2); 10 nucleotides line up with TRBD1. CDR1 is LGHDT, CDR2 YNNKEL, per germline (reference sequence). There are 16 residues in the CDR3. The trim removed 4 bases at V and 8 bases at J, leaving 10 bases unmatched. CDR3 amino acids: CASSPDRGQLPGELFF. The CDR3 DNA is TGTGCCAGCAGCCCAGACAGGGGGCAACTGCCGGGGGAGCTGTTTTTT.